This entry describes one T cell receptor (beta chain). Trimming left V 10 bases short and J 1 base short, with 15 bases between. The germline gives CDR1 LGHDT, CDR2 YNNKEL (reference sequence). The CDR3 is made up of 14 amino acids. In the original processing: Amplifying reference gene primers gave estimates of nucleated cell counts. The repertoire was sequenced with immunoSEQ multiplex PCR; TCRdb's copy has only in-frame clones and lacks some. V, J and clone size reflect that table, while D and trimming were determined from the DNA. The sample records tens of thousands of clones, about 90% being singletons. The data originate from a study of blood T cell repertoires in COVID-19. About the study: COVID-19 samples collected from the United States, Italy and Spain covered acute and convalescent phases. The cDNA or gDNA used as material had been derived from T cells, B-cell-depleted T cells, or PBMCs.

The chain uses TRBV3-1 (or the pseudogene TRBV3-2) and TRBJ2-3; maybe TRBD1 (5 bases). This clonotype originated in a man in his 70s with acute or convalescent COVID-19. Sequencing used peripheral blood. The CDR3 nucleotides read TGTGCCACCTCCCTAGGGGTACGCACAGATACGCAGTATTTT. This encodes CATSLGVRTDTQYF.